The 23 T cell receptor beta chains given below trace back to one sample, sequenced in a study of control samples from healthy donors and cancer patients. Using immunoSEQ multiplex PCR, the repertoire was profiled, and TCRdb retains in-frame clones only, with some absent. The repertoire consists of roughly 150,000 clones, with over 85% occurring once and the leading ten covering 2% to 2.5%. Specimen: blood. The receptors shown here come from a man in his forties or fifties in good health.

This clone was observed once. J is TRBJ2-7 and V is TRBV2, with 8 bases that match TRBD2. The CDR3 contains 15 residues. V shed 7 bases, J shed 0 bases, and the junction held 8 bases outside the gene matches. Germline V gene data show CDR1 as SNHLY and CDR2 as FYNNEI. CDR3 sequence (DNA): TGTGCCAGCAAGTACACTAGCGGCGTCTCCTACGAGCAGTACTTC. This sequence encodes CASKYTSGVSYEQYF.

The gene calls are TRBV28 and TRBJ2-1; D possibly corresponds to TRBD2 (6 bases). V lost 2 bases and J 13 bases, leaving 12 bases between the germline ends. CDR1 is MDHEN, CDR2 SYDVKM, per germline. The CDR3 is 12 amino acids. Here the CDR3 DNA reads TGTGCCAGCAGTTTACGTCCGGGACTCCAGTTCTTC. Encoded protein: CASSLRPGLQFF.

J is TRBJ1-2 and V is TRBV6-5, with D possibly matching TRBD1 (5 bases). Looked up from germline, CDR1 is MNHEY and CDR2 is SVGAGI. Trimming cost V 6 bases and J 0 bases, with 11 bases left between them. The CDR3 is 14 amino acids. For the CDR3, the DNA is TGTGCCAGCAGACTGACAGAGCCTAACTATGGCTACACCTTC. Its protein is CASRLTEPNYGYTF.

In regard to this clone: At the DNA level, this CDR3 is encoded by other sequences in the same sample as well. The rearrangement joins TRBV5-1 to TRBJ2-7, with D maybe TRBD1 (5 bases). V was pared by 10 bases and J by 2 bases, with 19 bases between. CDR1 is SGHRS, CDR2 YFSETQ, per germline. The CDR3 has 14 amino acids. CDR3 amino acids: CAPLVGESPYEQYF. DNA of the CDR3: TGCGCCCCCCTGGTAGGGGAAAGCCCCTACGAGCAGTACTTC.

In DNA form, the CDR3 reads TGTGCCAGCAGCGGGCGGGCTGGGGCCAACGTCCTGACTTTC. It specifies CASSGRAGANVLTF. V and J are TRBV28 and TRBJ2-6, with D perhaps matching TRBD2 (5 bases). Trimming shortened V by 6 bases and J by 2 bases, and 8 bases separated the two germline ends. CDR1 and CDR2 from the germline V gene are MDHEN and SYDVKM. CDR3 length: 14 amino acids.

The rearrangement uses TRBV28 and TRBJ2-7, with no clear D. V lost 7 bases and J 6 bases, leaving 10 bases between the germline ends. This CDR3 is 11 amino acids long. The germline V gene encodes CDR1 MDHEN and CDR2 SYDVKM. The CDR3 coding sequence is TGTGCCAGCACCACTCCCTCCGAGCAGTACTTC. This codes for CASTTPSEQYF.

This chain joins TRBV5-1 and TRBJ1-3, with D possibly matching TRBD1 (5 bases). The V gene's germline CDR1 is SGHRS and CDR2 YFSETQ. The V end was cut by 3 bases, the J end by 8 bases, with 12 bases between. The length of the CDR3 is 13 residues. CDR3 in DNA: TGCGCCAGCAGCTCCCAGGGCTCGGACACCATATATTTT. It encodes CASSSQGSDTIYF.

The rearrangement joins TRBV11-3 to TRBJ2-7, with TRBD1 matching 11 bases. V lost 5 bases, J lost 5 bases, and 8 bases stayed unmatched. The CDR3 is 15 amino acids. CDR1 is SGHNT and CDR2 is YENEEA in the germline V gene. As DNA, the CDR3 is TGTGCCAGCAGCCTCTCCGGGACAGGGGGGGACGAGCAGTACTTC. Its translation: CASSLSGTGGDEQYF.

The chain couples TRBV2 to TRBJ2-2; the match to TRBD2 covers 11 bases. J gave up 0 bases and V 9 bases, and 9 bases lay outside the gene matches. CDR3 length: 17 residues. The germline V gene encodes CDR1 SNHLY and CDR2 FYNNEI. The CDR3 region has the DNA TGTGCCAGTCGTTCCGGGACTAGCGGCCCGAACACCGGGGAGCTGTTTTTT. This gives the protein CASRSGTSGPNTGELFF. The whole variable domain, remainder taken from reference TRBV2 and TRBJ2-2, is EPEVTQTPSHQVTQMGQEVILRCVPISNHLYFYWYRQILGQKVEFLVSFYNNEISEKSEIFDDQFSVERPDGSNFTLKIRSTKLEDSAMYFCASRSGTSGPNTGELFFGEGSRLTVL.

The gene calls are TRBV29-1 and TRBJ2-1; 7 nucleotides match TRBD2. V lost 4 bases and J lost 1; bases outside the gene matches: 4. Germline values: CDR1 SQVTM, CDR2 ANQGSEA. The CDR3 extends over 14 amino acids. CDR3 sequence (DNA): TGCAGCGTTGCTGCTAGCGGTTCCTACAATGAGCAGTTCTTC. Protein product: CSVAASGSYNEQFF.

As regards this clone: The sample carries other DNA sequences with the same CDR3. The rearrangement joins TRBV20-1 to TRBJ2-7; D is ambiguous. The CDR3 consists of 10 residues. Germline CDR1 is DFQATT and CDR2 is SNEGSKA (reference sequence). V was shortened by 6 bases and J by 3 bases, with 6 bases between the two germline ends. As DNA, the CDR3 is TGCAGTGCCCGTCTCTACGAGCAGTACTTC. It specifies CSARLYEQYF.

This rearrangement joins TRBV6-1 to TRBJ2-7; 9 bases are a match to TRBD2. The trim removed 2 bases at V and 0 bases at J, leaving 8 bases unmatched. The CDR3 is made up of 17 amino acids. CDR1 is MNHNS, CDR2 SASEGT, per germline. DNA for the CDR3: TGTGCCAGCAGTGAAAGAAGCGGGAGGACCCTCTCCTACGAGCAGTACTTC. Its translation: CASSERSGRTLSYEQYF.

The chain employs TRBV19 and TRBJ2-3; D may correspond to TRBD1 or TRBD2 (6 bases each). Germline V gene sequence: CDR1 LNHDA, CDR2 SQIVND (reference sequence). The CDR3 covers 15 residues. The V end was cut by 4 bases, the J end by 3 bases, with 14 bases between. The CDR3 region has the DNA TGTGCCAGTAGTACACGGCAGGGGAGGACAGATACGCAGTATTTT. Protein product: CASSTRQGRTDTQYF.

The V and J genes are TRBV28 and TRBJ2-7; TRBD1 matches 8 bases. V lost 7 bases and J lost 3; bases outside the gene matches: 11. CDR1 and CDR2 (germline): MDHEN, SYDVKM. This CDR3 contains 15 residues. The CDR3 DNA follows: TGTGCCAGCACCTCCAGGGGGCTAGGCGGCTACGAGCAGTACTTC. Residues: CASTSRGLGGYEQYF.

The chain links TRBV7-9 to TRBJ2-2; unclear D gene. V lost 4 bases and J 6 bases, leaving 12 bases between the germline ends. CDR3 length equals 14 residues. Germline V lookup: CDR1 SEHNR, CDR2 FQNEAQ (reference sequence). Written as DNA, the CDR3 is TGTGCCAGCAGCTCTGATGGTATTGCCGGGGAGCTGTTTTTT. Its protein is CASSSDGIAGELFF.

J is TRBJ1-1 and V is TRBV11-2; 8 bases align to TRBD1. Germline V gene sequence: CDR1 SGHAT, CDR2 FQNNGV. V shed 6 bases and J 3 bases; nucleotides not matched to a gene: 21. CDR3 length: 19 residues. CDR3 sequence reads: CASRAGGVRLDRADTEAFF. Written as DNA, the CDR3 is TGTGCCAGCAGGGCAGGGGGCGTTCGGTTGGATCGGGCGGACACTGAAGCTTTCTTT.

V is TRBV9 and J is TRBJ2-7; TRBD2 matches 9 bases. Trimming at V came to 0 bases and at J to 3 bases, leaving 4 bases not matched to a gene. Germline values: CDR1 SGDLS, CDR2 YYNGEE. The CDR3 sequence is 15 residues long. This CDR3 is CASSVVASGNYEQYF. CDR3 DNA sequence: TGTGCCAGCAGCGTAGTGGCTAGCGGGAACTACGAGCAGTACTTC.

In this sample, this clone turned up a few times. Other DNA sequences from this sample encode an identical CDR3 as well. The chain uses TRBV6-5 and TRBJ1-1; D perhaps matches TRBD1 (6 bases). V lost 0 bases and J lost 0, with 11 bases in between. The V gene's germline CDR1 is MNHEY and CDR2 SVGAGI. This CDR3 is built from 16 residues. CDR3 loop: CASSYSNRGMNTEAFF. Here the CDR3 DNA reads TGTGCCAGCAGTTACTCGAATAGGGGGATGAACACTGAAGCTTTCTTT.

Of note for this clone: The same CDR3 is also encoded by other DNA sequences in this sample. The CDR3 loop is CASSLAQTNTEAFF. The CDR3 DNA reads TGCGCCAGCAGCTTGGCACAGACGAACACTGAAGCTTTCTTT. This chain uses TRBV5-1 with TRBJ1-1; no firm D call. V was clipped by 0 bases and J by 1 base, with 7 bases between them. The CDR3 covers 14 residues. The germline CDR1 and CDR2 sequences are SGHRS and YFSETQ.

The rearrangement links TRBV5-1 to TRBJ2-7; TRBD1 matches 8 bases. The CDR3 is 14 residues long. Germline-derived CDR1 and CDR2 are SGHRS and YFSETQ. The V gene end was trimmed by 4 bases and the J gene end by 6 bases; junction bases not matched to a gene: 9. Written as DNA, the CDR3 is TGCGCCAGCAGCCCCGAGACAGGGGTTCGCGAGCAGTACTTC. It encodes CASSPETGVREQYF. The full variable domain, its missing parts supplied by reference TRBV5-1 and TRBJ2-7, is KAGVTQTPRYLIKTRGQQVTLSCSPISGHRSVSWYQQTPGQGLQFLFEYFSETQRNKGNFPGRFSGRQFSNSRSEMNVSTLELGDSALYLCASSPETGVREQYFGPGTRLTVT.

The genes are TRBV30 and TRBJ1-1; a possible D gene is TRBD1 (5 bases). Per the germline V gene, CDR1 is GTSNPN and CDR2 is SVGIG (reference sequence). This CDR3 has 15 amino acids. Trimming stripped 0 bases from V and 8 bases from J, with 19 bases between. CDR3 residues: CAWSVKGAGRAEAFF. Here the CDR3 DNA reads TGTGCCTGGAGTGTAAAAGGGGCGGGGCGGGCCGAAGCTTTCTTT. Using reference TRBV30 and TRBJ1-1 for the parts outside the CDR3, the full variable domain is SQTIHQWPATLVQPVGSPLSLECTVEGTSNPNLYWYRQAAGRGLQLLFYSVGIGQISSEVPQNLSASRPQDRQFILSSKKLLLSDSGFYLCAWSVKGAGRAEAFFGQGTRLTVV.

V is TRBV20-1 and J is TRBJ1-2; D unresolved. The CDR3 is made up of 10 amino acids. Germline V gives CDR1 DFQATT, CDR2 SNEGSKA (reference sequence). Trimming stripped 5 bases from V and 4 bases from J, with 5 bases between. The DNA for the CDR3 is TGCAGTGCTCCCTCCTATGGCTACACCTTC. Translating gives CSAPSYGYTF.

The chain joins TRBV6-5 to TRBJ1-1; 10 nucleotides line up with TRBD1. The CDR3 has 14 amino acids. Germline values: CDR1 MNHEY, CDR2 SVGAGI. The V gene end was trimmed by 2 bases and the J gene end by 8 bases; junction bases not matched to a gene: 5. The CDR3 nucleotides are TGTGCCAGCAGTTACCCCGGGACAGGGGCCGAAGCTTTCTTT. Residues: CASSYPGTGAEAFF.